The 16 T cell receptor beta chains presented below share a single source sample, sequenced in a study of CD8+CD57+ T cells in acquired aplastic anemia. Profiling of TCR beta VDJ combinations and CDR3 sequences used genomic DNA as template. One entry per CDR3 protein results from TCRdb running MiXCR on the reads. The data show some 220,000 distinct CDR3 sequences, with approximately 35% seen just once and 1% to 1.3% held by the top ten. The source material was sorted CD4+, CD8+, or CD8+CD57+ T cells (not recorded which) from PBMCs. The source of these receptors is a human donor in good health, serving as a control.

This clonotype was counted at least ten times. The V gene is TRBV19, the J gene TRBJ2-3; 13 bases fit TRBD2. V was pared by 7 bases and J by 3 bases, with 4 bases of the junction left unmatched. The length of the CDR3 is 15 residues. The germline CDR1 and CDR2 sequences are LNHDA and SQIVND (reference sequence). The CDR3 DNA reads as TGTGCCAGTACCCCGGGACTAGCGGGGACAGATACGCAGTATTTT. Translation gives CASTPGLAGTDTQYF. Full variable domain (missing parts from reference TRBV19 and TRBJ2-3): DGGITQSPKYLFRKEGQNVTLSCEQNLNHDAMYWYRQDPGQGLRLIYYSQIVNDFQKGDIAEGYSVSREKKESFPLTVTSAQKNPTAFYLCASTPGLAGTDTQYFGPGTRLTVL.

Concerning this clonotype: An end of the junction does not agree with germline; a read error may underlie this. V is TRBV19 and J is TRBJ1-1, with a tentative D call TRBD1 (5 bases). Germline-derived CDR1 and CDR2 are LNHDA and SQIVND (reference sequence). The CDR3 is 12 amino acids. CDR3: CASSMLGTEALF. The CDR3, as DNA: TGTGCCAGTAGTATGCTCGGGACTGAAGCTCTCTTT.

This clonotype was observed at least ten times. The chain uses TRBV12-3 or TRBV12-4 and TRBJ1-2; D remains ambiguous. The CDR3 contains 14 residues. V lost 1 base to trimming and J lost 12 bases, with 18 bases between them. CDR3: CASSLGGRVRGDTF. The CDR3 DNA is TGTGCCAGCAGTTTAGGAGGGAGAGTCAGAGGAGACACCTTC.

V usage is TRBV20-1 and J usage is TRBJ2-1; D may correspond to TRBD1 or TRBD2 (6 bases each). This CDR3 region has 15 residues. The germline CDR1 and CDR2 sequences are DFQATT and SNEGSKA (reference sequence). The CDR3 is CTSLSKGGGHNEQFF. CDR3 in DNA: TGCACCTCGCTCTCTAAGGGGGGAGGCCATAATGAGCAGTTCTTC.

The gene calls are TRBV2 and TRBJ2-1; D is ambiguous. Germline assignment: CDR1 SNHLY and CDR2 FYNNEI. The V gene lost 4 bases and the J gene lost 4 bases, with 8 bases spanning the gap. This CDR3 is 13 amino acids long. The DNA for the CDR3 is TGTGCCAGCAGTGCTGCCTGGTACAATGAGCAGTTCTTC. It specifies CASSAAWYNEQFF. The complete variable domain, with remaining parts taken from reference TRBV2 and TRBJ2-1, reads EPEVTQTPSHQVTQMGQEVILRCVPISNHLYFYWYRQILGQKVEFLVSFYNNEISEKSEIFDDQFSVERPDGSNFTLKIRSTKLEDSAMYFCASSAAWYNEQFFGPGTRLTVL.

The V gene is TRBV19, the J gene TRBJ1-1; no definite D call. CDR1 is LNHDA, CDR2 SQIVND, per germline (reference sequence). The ends were cut back, 3 bases at V and 2 bases at J, with 13 bases in the middle. There are 15 residues in the CDR3. The CDR3 nucleotides are TGTGCCAGTAGTATGGGGTCCTTAACAAACACTGAAGCTTTCTTT. Its protein product is CASSMGSLTNTEAFF.

This clonotype was seen at least ten times. In nucleotides, the CDR3 is TGTGCCAGCAGCTTAGGTCTAGCGGGAGTGACAGATACGCAGTATTTT. Its translation: CASSLGLAGVTDTQYF. V usage is TRBV11-2 and J usage is TRBJ2-3, with 10 nucleotides matching TRBD2. The CDR3 has 16 residues. The germline CDR1 and CDR2 sequences are SGHAT and FQNNGV. Trimming removed 1 base from V and 3 bases from J; junction bases left unmatched: 4.

The genes are TRBV7-8 and TRBJ2-7; 14 bases are shared with TRBD2. V gave up 4 bases and J gave up 3 bases; unmatched junction bases: 2. The germline V gene has CDR1 SGHVS and CDR2 FQNEAQ. This CDR3 comprises 15 residues. This CDR3 reads CASSSGLAGVYEQYF. The CDR3 DNA reads TGTGCCAGCAGCTCGGGACTAGCGGGAGTCTACGAGCAGTACTTC.

The chain has TRBV12-5 and TRBJ1-1, with D possibly being TRBD1 (6 bases). The CDR3 spans 16 residues. Germline CDR1 is LGHNT and CDR2 is FRNRAP. V dropped 8 bases and J dropped 1 base, with 20 bases sitting between them. The CDR3 DNA reads TGTGCTAGTCGTTCCATCTCGGGACATACGAACACTGAAGCTTTCTTT. This sequence encodes CASRSISGHTNTEAFF.

For this clonotype: A read error may be the cause here, since a much bigger clone is one base away. In this CDR3 the conserved last residue, phenylalanine or tryptophan, is missing, so a read error is likely. The chain links TRBV5-1 to TRBJ1-2; D not certain. CDR1 SGHRS and CDR2 YFSETQ come from the germline V gene. The CDR3 extends over 15 amino acids. V lost 4 bases to trimming and J lost 0 bases, with 13 bases between them. The CDR3: CASSLRHSTNYGYTL. The CDR3 nucleotides read TGCGCCAGCAGCCTGCGACATTCGACTAACTATGGCTACACCCTC.

This clonotype was counted many times. This sequence joins TRBV10-3 and TRBJ1-5; 11 positions match TRBD1. The CDR3 covers 14 residues. V was clipped by 5 bases and J by 5 bases; unmatched bases: 2. CDR1 and CDR2 from the germline V gene are ENHRY and SYGVKD. The CDR3 here is CAISRTGGDQPQHF. In DNA form, the CDR3 reads TGTGCCATCAGTCGGACAGGGGGCGATCAGCCCCAGCATTTT.

The CDR3 here is CASSLVAGGNQPQHF. The CDR3 DNA reads as TGCGCCAGCAGCTTGGTTGCAGGGGGCAATCAGCCCCAGCATTTT. The chain has TRBV5-1 and TRBJ1-5; tentative D call: TRBD1 (6 bases). The V and J ends lost 0 bases and 2 bases respectively, with 9 bases between them. Germline CDR1 is SGHRS and CDR2 is YFSETQ. There are 15 residues in the CDR3. Together with reference TRBV5-1 and TRBJ1-5, the CDR3 gives the full variable domain: KAGVTQTPRYLIKTRGQQVTLSCSPISGHRSVSWYQQTPGQGLQFLFEYFSETQRNKGNFPGRFSGRQFSNSRSEMNVSTLELGDSALYLCASSLVAGGNQPQHFGDGTRLSIL.

This clonotype was recorded a few times. The chain uses TRBV11-2 and TRBJ1-5; no reliable D call. The length of the CDR3 is 17 residues. Germline CDR1 and CDR2: SGHAT and FQNNGV. Trimming shortened V by 1 base and J by 0 bases, and 13 bases separated the two germline ends. The CDR3 region is CASSLGSPGISNQPQHF. CDR3 nucleotides: TGTGCCAGCAGCTTAGGATCGCCAGGAATTAGCAATCAGCCCCAGCATTTT.

This clonotype was observed many times. The chain is built from TRBV20-1 and TRBJ1-5; D unclear. Trimming removed 5 bases from V and 0 bases from J, with 8 bases in between. The CDR3 is 13 residues long. CDR1 is DFQATT, CDR2 SNEGSKA, per germline (reference sequence). The CDR3 here is CSACWSSNQPQHF. CDR3 coding DNA: TGCAGTGCTTGTTGGAGTAGCAATCAGCCCCAGCATTTT.

The chain employs TRBV2 and TRBJ2-5; D may be TRBD2 (5 bases). This CDR3 has 14 amino acids. Trimming removed 5 bases at V and 9 bases at J, with 19 bases between. Germline V gene data show CDR1 as SNHLY and CDR2 as FYNNEI. CDR3 nucleotide sequence: TGTGCCAGCAGTCCTAGCTACGGGAATCAGCCCCAGTACTTC. This gives the protein CASSPSYGNQPQYF.

About this clonotype itself: In this CDR3 the conserved last residue, phenylalanine or tryptophan, is missing, so a read error is likely. It is unclear where the CDR3 begins or ends on the DNA, so no DNA is shown, and the CDR3 is as TCRdb lists it. The rearrangement joins TRBV4-1 to TRBJ2-3; TRBD2 reflects the table's D call only, with no check against the DNA. Germline V gives CDR1 MGHRA, CDR2 YSYEKL. Counting both end residues, the CDR3 totals 10 amino acids. The CDR3 reads CASSQEGASG.